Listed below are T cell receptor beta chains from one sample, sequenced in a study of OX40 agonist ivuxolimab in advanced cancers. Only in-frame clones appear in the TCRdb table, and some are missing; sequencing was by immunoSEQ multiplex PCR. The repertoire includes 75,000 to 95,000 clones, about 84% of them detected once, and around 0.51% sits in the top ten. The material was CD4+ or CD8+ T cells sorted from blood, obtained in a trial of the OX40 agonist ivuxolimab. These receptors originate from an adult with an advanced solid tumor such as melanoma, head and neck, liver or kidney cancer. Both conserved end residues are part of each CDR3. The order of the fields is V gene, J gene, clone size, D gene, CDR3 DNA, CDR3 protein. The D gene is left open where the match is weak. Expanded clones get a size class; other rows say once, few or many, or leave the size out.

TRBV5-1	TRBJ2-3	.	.	TGCGCCAGCCGCACCTCCGCGGGTAGCACAGATACGCAGTATTTT	CASRTSAGSTDTQYF
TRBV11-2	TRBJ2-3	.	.	TGTGCCAGCAGCTATGTGGGCACAGATACGCAGTATTTT	CASSYVGTDTQYF
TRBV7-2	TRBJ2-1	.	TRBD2	TGTGCCAGCAGCCGGGGGGGAAACAATGAGCAGTTCTTC	CASSRGGNNEQFF
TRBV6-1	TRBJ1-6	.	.	TGTGCCAGCAGTGAAATGGGCCAAGCCTCCTATAATTCACCCCTCCACTTT	CASSEMGQASYNSPLHF
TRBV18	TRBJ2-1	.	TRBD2	TGTGCCAGCTCGCGATCTAGCGGACTATTCACCAATGAGCAGTTCTTC	CASSRSSGLFTNEQFF
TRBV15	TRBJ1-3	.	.	TGTGCCACCAGCAGGAACAGGGTCGCTGGAAACACCATATATTTT	CATSRNRVAGNTIYF
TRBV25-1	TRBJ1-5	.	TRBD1	TGTGCCAGGGGGACAGTGGGAAATAGCAATCAGCCCCAGCATTTT	CARGTVGNSNQPQHF
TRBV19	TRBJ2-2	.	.	TGTGCCAGCCTAGGACTACTGAACACCGGGGAGCTGTTTTTT	CASLGLLNTGELFF
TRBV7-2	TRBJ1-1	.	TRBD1	TGTGCCAGCACTTCAGGGGGCCACACTGAAGCTTTCTTT	CASTSGGHTEAFF
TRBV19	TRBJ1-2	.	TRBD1	TGTGCCAGTAGTTCAACCCCAGGGGGCGCCCGGTATGGCTACACCTTC	CASSSTPGGARYGYTF
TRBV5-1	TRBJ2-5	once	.	TGCGCCAGCGGGGCAGGACTCAGAGCGGAGACCCAGTACTTC	CASGAGLRAETQYF